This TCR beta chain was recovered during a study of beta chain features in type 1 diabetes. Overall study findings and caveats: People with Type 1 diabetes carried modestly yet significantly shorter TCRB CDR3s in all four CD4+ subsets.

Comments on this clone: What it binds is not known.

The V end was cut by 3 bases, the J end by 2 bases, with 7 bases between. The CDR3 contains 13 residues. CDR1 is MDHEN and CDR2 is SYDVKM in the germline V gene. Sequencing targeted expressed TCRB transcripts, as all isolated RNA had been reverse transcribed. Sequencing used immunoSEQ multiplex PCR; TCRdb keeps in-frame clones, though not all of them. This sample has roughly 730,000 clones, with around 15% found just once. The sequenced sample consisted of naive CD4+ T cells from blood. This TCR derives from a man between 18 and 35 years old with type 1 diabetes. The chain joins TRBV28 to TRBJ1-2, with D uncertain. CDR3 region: CASSLSRNYGYTF. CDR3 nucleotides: TGTGCCAGCAGTTTGAGCAGGAACTATGGCTACACCTTC.